The 14 T cell receptor beta chains below all came from one sample that was sequenced in a study of monozygotic twins with inflammatory bowel disease. TCRdb reprocessed the 5' RACE reads and stores each CDR3 protein as one record, lacking DNA. Its table lists hundreds of thousands of distinct CDR3 sequences. Material: blood. The origin of the receptors is a human donor with ulcerative colitis or Crohn's disease, or a healthy co-twin of an affected twin (not recorded which).

This chain links TRBV5-1 with TRBJ2-6; no DNA is available, so the TRBD1 call from TCRdb remains unchecked. The CDR3 loop spans 14 amino acids. Per germline, CDR1 SGHRS and CDR2 YFSETQ. The CDR3 loop reads CAGRGDPGANVLTF.

V gene TRBV11-3 combines with J gene TRBJ2-1. The length of the CDR3 is 13 residues. Germline V gene lookup returns CDR1 SGHNT and CDR2 YENEEA. CDR3 residues: CASSLVEGLEQFF.

The V call is TRBV6-1, the J call TRBJ2-5; TCRdb's D gene call, TRBD1, goes unchecked for lack of DNA. The CDR3 is made up of 15 amino acids. The germline V gene has CDR1 MNHNS and CDR2 SASEGT. The CDR3 region is CASSLGVGFQETQYF.

The chain joins TRBV4-3 to TRBJ1-2; TCRdb calls TRBD1, which cannot be checked without DNA. The CDR3 is 15 residues long. The germline gives CDR1 LGHNA, CDR2 YSLEER. This CDR3 reads CASSRQGGDLGGYTF.

J is TRBJ2-5 and V is TRBV5-1; TCRdb picks TRBD1, but there is no DNA to check that call. Germline lookup yields CDR1 SGHRS and CDR2 YFSETQ. The length of the CDR3 is 16 residues. CDR3 sequence: CASSPGSSRLREAQYF. Full variable domain (remainder filled in from reference TRBV5-1 and TRBJ2-5): KAGVTQTPRYLIKTRGQQVTLSCSPISGHRSVSWYQQTPGQGLQFLFEYFSETQRNKGNFPGRFSGRQFSNSRSEMNVSTLELGDSALYLCASSPGSSRLREAQYFGPGTRLLVL.

This chain connects TRBV10-3 to TRBJ2-3; checking the TCRdb D call of TRBD2 is not possible without DNA. The germline V gene encodes CDR1 ENHRY and CDR2 SYGVKD. The CDR3 extends over 14 amino acids. This CDR3 is CAINAGGSTDTQYF.

V gene TRBV6-1 combines with J gene TRBJ2-2; TCRdb lists TRBD2, though no DNA is available to test this call. The CDR3 loop spans 15 amino acids. Germline CDR1 reads MNHNS; CDR2 reads SASEGT. This CDR3 is CASREGGIYTGELFF.

The chain joins TRBV12-3 or TRBV12-4 to TRBJ2-1; the D call from TCRdb, TRBD1, cannot be confirmed without DNA. This CDR3 is built from 16 residues. This CDR3 is CASSLPGTGVRNEQFF.

The rearrangement joins TRBV7-3 to TRBJ1-6; TCRdb lists TRBD1, though no DNA is available to test this call. This CDR3 has 14 amino acids. Germline CDR1 is SGHTA and CDR2 is FQGTGA. The CDR3 region is CASSPTGVESPLHF.

The rearrangement links TRBV5-4 to TRBJ2-1; TCRdb indicates TRBD2, and absent DNA this call remains unverified. Germline CDR1 SGHNT, CDR2 YYREEE (reference sequence). The CDR3 length is 15 residues. The CDR3 reads CASSLALLGGNEQFF.

The chain recombines TRBV7-9 with TRBJ2-5; lacking DNA, the TRBD2 call made by TCRdb goes unchecked. The CDR3 runs 15 residues. Germline CDR1 is SEHNR and CDR2 is FQNEAQ (reference sequence). This CDR3 is CASSFLGRGQETQYF. Using reference TRBV7-9 and TRBJ2-5 for the parts outside the CDR3, the full variable domain is DTGVSQNPRHKITKRGQNVTFRCDPISEHNRLYWYRQTLGQGPEFLTYFQNEAQLEKSRLLSDRFSAERPKGSFSTLEIQRTEQGDSAMYLCASSFLGRGQETQYFGPGTRLLVL.

J is TRBJ2-3 and V is TRBV5-1; TCRdb lists TRBD1, though no DNA is available to test this call. The length of the CDR3 is 14 residues. Germline CDR1 reads SGHRS; CDR2 reads YFSETQ. The CDR3 protein is CASRWTGGTDTQYF.

This chain connects TRBV14 to TRBJ1-1. This CDR3 is built from 17 residues. Germline V gene lookup returns CDR1 SGHDN and CDR2 FVKESK. The CDR3 sequence is CASSQGSKGVMNTEAFF.

The V call is TRBV12-3 or TRBV12-4, the J call TRBJ1-4. This CDR3 region has 13 residues. CDR3 loop: CASSPRAPEKLFF.